This TCR beta chain was recorded in a study of cytomegalovirus exposure and HLA in healthy donors. Study background: There were under 130 million unique TCR beta sequences, drawn from around 180 million T cells, in an earlier analysis. Study-level results: Some public TCRs appeared in many individuals, while most sequences were rare. TCR beta chains associated with HLA were, in a later analysis, more clonally expanded than equally common others. Reports described diagnosis of cytomegalovirus status by the classifier as highly specific and sensitive.

Germline V gene lookup returns CDR1 SQVTM and CDR2 ANQGSEA. V was pared by 4 bases and J by 2 bases, with 7 bases of the junction left unmatched. The CDR3 covers 14 residues. About this clone itself: Its antigen is unknown.

Primers included in the PCR were 60 Vbeta and 13 Jbeta primers. Sequenced by immunoSEQ multiplex PCR; TCRdb stores in-frame clones only, minus some. This table has 80,000 to 95,000 clones, 65% to 80% appearing once. The sequenced sample was PBMCs. The origin of this receptor is a woman younger than 35 in good health and CMV-seropositive. The chain joins TRBV29-1 to TRBJ1-2, with 7 bases fitting TRBD1. In nucleotides, the CDR3 is TGCAGCGTTGGGTTGGGGACAGCCAACTATGGCTACACCTTC. It translates to CSVGLGTANYGYTF. The variable domain in full, completed from reference TRBV29-1 and TRBJ1-2, reads SAVISQKPSRDICQRGTSLTIQCQVDSQVTMMFWYRQQPGQSLTLIATANQGSEATYESGFVIDKFPISRPNLTFSTLTVSNMSPEDSSIYLCSVGLGTANYGYTFGSGTRLTVV.